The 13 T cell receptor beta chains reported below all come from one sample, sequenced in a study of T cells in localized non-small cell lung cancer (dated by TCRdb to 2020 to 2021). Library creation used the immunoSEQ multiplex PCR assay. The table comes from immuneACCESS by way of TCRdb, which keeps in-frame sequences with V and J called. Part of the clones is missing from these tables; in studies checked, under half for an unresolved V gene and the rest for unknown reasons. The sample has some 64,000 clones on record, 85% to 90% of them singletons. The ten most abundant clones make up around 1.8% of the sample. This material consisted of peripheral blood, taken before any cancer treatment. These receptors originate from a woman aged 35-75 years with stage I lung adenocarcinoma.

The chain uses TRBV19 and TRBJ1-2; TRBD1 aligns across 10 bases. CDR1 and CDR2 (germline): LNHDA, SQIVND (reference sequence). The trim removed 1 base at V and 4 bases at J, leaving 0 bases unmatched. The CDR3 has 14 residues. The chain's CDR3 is CASSIGQGAYGYTF. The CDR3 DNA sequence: TGTGCCAGTAGTATAGGACAGGGGGCCTATGGCTACACCTTC.

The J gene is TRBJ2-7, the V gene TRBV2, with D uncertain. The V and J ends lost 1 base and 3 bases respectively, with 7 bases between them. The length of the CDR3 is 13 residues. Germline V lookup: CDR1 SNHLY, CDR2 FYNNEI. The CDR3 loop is CASSEDNRYEQYF. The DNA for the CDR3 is TGTGCCAGCAGTGAAGACAACCGCTACGAGCAGTACTTC. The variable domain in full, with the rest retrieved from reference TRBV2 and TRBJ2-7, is EPEVTQTPSHQVTQMGQEVILRCVPISNHLYFYWYRQILGQKVEFLVSFYNNEISEKSEIFDDQFSVERPDGSNFTLKIRSTKLEDSAMYFCASSEDNRYEQYFGPGTRLTVT.

DNA of the CDR3: TGTGCCACCAGCAGAGAAGGACTTAGCAATCAGCCCCAGCATTTT. This gives the protein CATSREGLSNQPQHF. V usage is TRBV15 and J usage is TRBJ1-5; D is undetermined. Germline assignment: CDR1 LNHNV and CDR2 YYDKDF (reference sequence). Trimming shortened V by 0 bases and J by 0 bases, and 6 bases separated the two germline ends. CDR3 size: 15 residues.

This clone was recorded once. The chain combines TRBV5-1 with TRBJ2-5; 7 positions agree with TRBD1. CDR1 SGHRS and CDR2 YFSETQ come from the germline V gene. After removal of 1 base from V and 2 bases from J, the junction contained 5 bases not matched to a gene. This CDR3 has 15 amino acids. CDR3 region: CASSLTGAKQETQYF. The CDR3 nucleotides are TGCGCCAGCAGCTTGACAGGGGCGAAACAAGAGACCCAGTACTTC. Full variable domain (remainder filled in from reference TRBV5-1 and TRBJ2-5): KAGVTQTPRYLIKTRGQQVTLSCSPISGHRSVSWYQQTPGQGLQFLFEYFSETQRNKGNFPGRFSGRQFSNSRSEMNVSTLELGDSALYLCASSLTGAKQETQYFGPGTRLLVL.

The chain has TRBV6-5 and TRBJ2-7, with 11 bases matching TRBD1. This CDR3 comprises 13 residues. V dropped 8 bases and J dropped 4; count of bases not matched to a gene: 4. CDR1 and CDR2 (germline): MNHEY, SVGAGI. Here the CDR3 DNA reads TGTGCCAGCGAAGGGACAGGGGGTTACGAGCAGTACTTC. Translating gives CASEGTGGYEQYF.

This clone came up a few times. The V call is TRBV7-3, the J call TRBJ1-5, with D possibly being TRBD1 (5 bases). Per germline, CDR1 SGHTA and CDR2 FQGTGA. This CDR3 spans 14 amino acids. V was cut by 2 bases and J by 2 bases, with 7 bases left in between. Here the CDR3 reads CASSLGGGNQPQHF. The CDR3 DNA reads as TGTGCCAGCAGCTTAGGAGGGGGCAATCAGCCCCAGCATTTT.

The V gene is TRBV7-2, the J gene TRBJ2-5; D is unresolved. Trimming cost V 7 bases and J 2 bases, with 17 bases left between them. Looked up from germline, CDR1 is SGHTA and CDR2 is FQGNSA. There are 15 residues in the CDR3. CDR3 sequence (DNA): TGTGCCAGCATCCTCCTTATTGGGCGGCAAGAGACCCAGTACTTC. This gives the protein CASILLIGRQETQYF.

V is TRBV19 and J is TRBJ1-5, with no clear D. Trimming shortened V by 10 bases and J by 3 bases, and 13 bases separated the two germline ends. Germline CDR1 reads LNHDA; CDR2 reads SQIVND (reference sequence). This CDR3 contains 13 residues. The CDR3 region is CATTVEVNQPQHF. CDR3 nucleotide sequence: TGTGCCACCACGGTGGAGGTCAATCAGCCCCAGCATTTT.

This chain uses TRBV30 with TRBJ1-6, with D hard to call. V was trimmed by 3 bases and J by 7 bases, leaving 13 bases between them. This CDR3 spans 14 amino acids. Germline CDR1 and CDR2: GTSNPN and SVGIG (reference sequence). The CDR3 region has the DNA TGTGCCTGGAGGAACTTAGGCGAAAATTCACCCCTCCACTTT. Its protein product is CAWRNLGENSPLHF.

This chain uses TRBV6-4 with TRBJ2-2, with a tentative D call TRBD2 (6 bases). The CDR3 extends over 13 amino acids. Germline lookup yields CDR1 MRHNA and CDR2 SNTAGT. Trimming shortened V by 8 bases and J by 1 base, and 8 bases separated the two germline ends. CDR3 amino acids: CASRRGNTGELFF. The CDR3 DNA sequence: TGTGCCAGCCGGCGGGGGAACACCGGGGAGCTGTTTTTT.

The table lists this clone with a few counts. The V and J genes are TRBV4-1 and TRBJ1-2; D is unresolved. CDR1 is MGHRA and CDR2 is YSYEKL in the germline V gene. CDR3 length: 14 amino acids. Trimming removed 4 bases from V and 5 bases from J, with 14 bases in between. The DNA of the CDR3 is TGCGCCAGCAGCCCCGATCGAGGGAGGTATGGCTACACCTTC. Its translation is CASSPDRGRYGYTF.

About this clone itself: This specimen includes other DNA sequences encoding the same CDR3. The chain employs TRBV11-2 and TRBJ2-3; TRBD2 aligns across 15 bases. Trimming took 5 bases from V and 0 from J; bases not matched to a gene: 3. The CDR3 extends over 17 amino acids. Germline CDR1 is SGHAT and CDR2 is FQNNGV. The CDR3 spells CASSQGLAGGSTDTQYF. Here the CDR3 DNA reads TGTGCCAGCAGCCAGGGACTAGCGGGAGGTAGCACAGATACGCAGTATTTT.

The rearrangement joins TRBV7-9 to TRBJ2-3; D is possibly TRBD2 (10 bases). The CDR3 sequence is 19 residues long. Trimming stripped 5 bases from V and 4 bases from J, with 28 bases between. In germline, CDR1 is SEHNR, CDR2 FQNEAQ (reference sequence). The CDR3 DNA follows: TGTGCCAGCAGCCCGGGACAGGGTGGTAGCGGGAGGTTGGCAGATACGCAGTATTTT. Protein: CASSPGQGGSGRLADTQYF.